This T cell receptor (beta chain) was identified during a study of blood T cell repertoires in COVID-19. The overall study: COVID-19 samples collected from the United States, Italy and Spain covered acute and convalescent phases. PBMCs, B-cell-depleted T cells, or T cells were the source of the cDNA or gDNA that made up the material.

The junction had 4 bases not matched to a gene; V was cut back by 7 bases and J by 1 base. The V gene's germline CDR1 is SNHLY and CDR2 FYNNEI. The CDR3 sequence is 15 residues long. In the source study's methods: The assay estimated nucleated cells by amplifying reference gene primers. TCRdb's table, derived via immunoSEQ multiplex PCR, lists solely in-frame clones and lacks some. Clone size and V and J calls were adopted from that table, with D and trimming inferred from the DNA. The sample yields about 250,000 clones, 86% seen once. Seattle-derived patients entered the study during active infection and were followed longitudinally.

The sample was peripheral blood. The chain has TRBV2 and TRBJ1-5; 10 nucleotides line up with TRBD1. The receptor comes from a woman of 80 years or more with COVID-19, enrolled during active disease. DNA for the CDR3: TGTGCCAGCAATGGGGACAGGGGCAGCAATCAGCCCCAGCATTTT. Translated: CASNGDRGSNQPQHF.